This record concerns one T cell receptor (beta chain) sequence. This clone's antigen is unknown. Base quality data are lacking; no much larger clone is found one base away. This sample is drawn from a study of cytotoxic CD8 clonotypes in ibrutinib-treated CLL (dated by TCRdb to the early 2020s). Broadly, across the study: The cohort had about a dozen relapsed/refractory and under 16 treatment-naive patients; approximately 18 were IGHV unmutated. Responses were partial in roughly 24 patients and complete in 2; after median approximately 66 months follow-up, about 14 stayed in remission and 12 progressed. The response samples were drawn at a median of 12 months into treatment, with a range of about 6 to 40 months. Samples averaged 255,043 productive templates and approximately 100,000 productive rearrangements. Longitudinal samples were available for about 30% of the roughly 86 trial participants. Cryopreserved peripheral blood mononuclear cells were collected at three points: before therapy, at response, and at either sustained remission or disease progression. Every remission and progressive disease sample was obtained while ibrutinib was still being received by the patients. Paper-wide results and their limitations: Sustained-remission and progressing patients did not have matched sampling times, and lymph node repertoires were not examined. Baseline clonality exceeded that of age-matched healthy donors and correlated strongly with circulating CD8+ T-cell counts. Clonality increased at ibrutinib response, stayed stable in sustained remission, and fell back toward baseline at progression. Public clonotypes were rare and either shrank or stayed stable during treatment, and the rise in clonality at ibrutinib response reflected expansion of private clonotypes.

V loses 1 base, J loses 6 bases, and the germline ends lie 10 bases apart. CDR1 and CDR2 (SEHNR, FQNEAQ) derive from the germline V gene (reference sequence). From its cysteine to its phenylalanine, the CDR3 spans 13 amino acids. The retained sequence is limited to the CDR3, 39 bases, with the frame set at the first base. The meaning of the sample's time point label: approximately twelve months on ibrutinib. For TCR beta library preparation, 2 to 2.5 micrograms of genomic DNA were isolated from cryopreserved PBMCs. High-throughput TCR beta sequencing was performed on longitudinal blood samples from CLL patients receiving ibrutinib monotherapy. Patients were enrolled in a phase 2 open-label single-center ibrutinib monotherapy trial. A MiSeq instrument was used for deep resolution sequencing, which targeted depths ranging from 1 in 1 million up to 1 in 200,000 T cells, with coverage averaging 10x for each clonotype. The immunoSEQ hsTCRB Kit was used to generate TCR beta libraries. Per the source publication's procedure: The data were analyzed with ImmunoSEQ Analyzer and ImmunoSEQ Data Assistant, and V, D and J gene assignments followed IMGT definitions. Clonality was computed as one minus normalized Shannon entropy of productive rearrangement frequencies, ranging from 0 to 1. Public clonotype analysis was restricted to overrepresented clonotypes comprising at least 0.05% of each patient's repertoire. Approximately 12 repertoires from age-matched healthy donors, obtained from immuneACCESS, served as clonality controls. Drawn from immuneACCESS, this table holds only the in-frame rearrangements with V and J called that TCRdb kept. Clones are partly lost; checked studies trace under half to an unresolved V gene and leave the rest unexplained. That table furnishes V, J and clone size, whereas the DNA furnished D and trimming. Here the sample has fewer than 85,000 clones; roughly 80% occur a single time. About 4.4% of the sample goes to the ten largest clones.

The starting material was PBMCs, obtained after 12 months of ibrutinib treatment. This sequence uses TRBV7-9 and TRBJ2-7; TRBD1 is a weak D gene call, 6 bases matching. This sequence originates from a human donor with chronic lymphocytic leukemia. The nucleotide sequence reads as follows: TGTGCCAGCAGCTTAGGGACAGTCGGCGAGCAGTACTTC. It translates as CASSLGTVGEQYF.